This T cell receptor (beta chain) was sequenced in a study of cytomegalovirus exposure and HLA in healthy donors. Germline V gene data show CDR1 as SGHNT and CDR2 as YYREEE (reference sequence). CDR3 length: 15 residues. V lost 4 bases to trimming and J lost 6 bases; unmatched junction nucleotides: 10. PCR amplification relied on 60 Vbeta primers (plus 13 Jbeta primers). Libraries were prepared by immunoSEQ multiplex PCR; TCRdb keeps only in-frame clonotypes and omits some of them. The sample contains over 110,000 clones, approximately 83% of which appear only once. The source of this sequence is a male donor in good health and CMV-seronegative. Sequencing used PBMCs. The V call is TRBV5-4, the J call TRBJ2-7; the match to TRBD1 covers 10 bases. The CDR3 sequence is CASSHPGTGEVEQYF. CDR3 DNA sequence: TGTGCCAGCAGCCACCCCGGGACAGGGGAGGTCGAGCAGTACTTC.